This T cell receptor beta chain was retrieved from a study of T cells after posttransplantation cyclophosphamide. The CDR3 loop spans 15 amino acids. The V gene end was trimmed by 6 bases and the J gene end by 10 bases; junction bases not matched to a gene: 12. Looked up from germline, CDR1 is MDHEN and CDR2 is SYDVKM. Profiled with immunoSEQ multiplex PCR; TCRdb holds only in-frame clones, not every one. Found here are 20,000 to 30,000 clones, around 86% of them singletons; the top ten hold 6.3%. Sequencing used PBMCs. The chain has TRBV28 and TRBJ2-5, with 12 bases aligning to TRBD1. The receptor's source is an older woman with a blood cancer, CMV-positive, and with a related stem cell donor. CDR3 bases: TGTGCCAGCAGCCACCTCGGGACAGGGGGCACGTTCCAGTACTTC. It specifies CASSHLGTGGTFQYF.